A single sample gave rise to the 5 T cell receptor beta chains below, sequenced in a study of OX40 agonist ivuxolimab in advanced cancers. Clones were read by immunoSEQ multiplex PCR, and TCRdb kept only the in-frame ones, dropping some. This sample carries approximately 81,000 clones, approximately 94% of them seen once, and the ten largest clones take roughly an eighth. The sample was CD4+ or CD8+ T cells sorted from blood, taken in a trial of the OX40 agonist ivuxolimab. The receptors derive from an adult with an advanced solid tumor such as melanoma, head and neck, liver or kidney cancer.

This sequence joins TRBV11-2 and TRBJ2-7; no definite D call. Trimming shortened V by 3 bases and J by 7 bases, and 16 bases separated the two germline ends. The CDR3 runs to 14 residues. The germline V gene has CDR1 SGHAT and CDR2 FQNNGV. Written as DNA, the CDR3 is TGTGCCAGCAGCTTTATCCTAGGCGTCTGGGAGCAGTACTTC. It codes for CASSFILGVWEQYF.

The CDR3 nucleotides read TGTGCCAGCGGGGACAGGGAGCAAACTGGAAACACCATATATTTT. Its protein is CASGDREQTGNTIYF. J is TRBJ1-3 and V is TRBV11-2; 9 bases agree with TRBD1. The CDR3 is made up of 15 amino acids. The ends lost 8 bases at V and 2 bases at J; junction bases unmatched: 7. Germline assignment: CDR1 SGHAT and CDR2 FQNNGV.

The chain combines TRBV9 with TRBJ1-2; tentative D call: TRBD1 (6 bases). Germline loops: CDR1 SGDLS, CDR2 YYNGEE. V was trimmed by 4 bases and J by 4 bases, leaving 14 bases between them. CDR3 length: 14 amino acids. Here the CDR3 reads CASSLGGGAYGYTF. The CDR3 coding sequence is TGTGCCAGCAGCCTCGGTGGGGGGGCCTATGGCTACACCTTC. The full variable domain, with the rest looked up from reference TRBV9 and TRBJ1-2, is DSGVTQTPKHLITATGQRVTLRCSPRSGDLSVYWYQQSLDQGLQFLIQYYNGEERAKGNILERFSAQQFPDLHSELNLSSLELGDSALYFCASSLGGGAYGYTFGSGTRLTVV.

The chain couples TRBV27 to TRBJ2-7, with 11 bases matching TRBD2. Looked up from germline, CDR1 is MNHEY and CDR2 is SMNVEV (reference sequence). The V gene end was trimmed by 3 bases and the J gene end by 7 bases; junction bases not matched to a gene: 11. The CDR3 length is 16 residues. The CDR3 region has the DNA TGTGCCAGCAGTTTGAGACTAGCGGGGATTCTTGGGGAGCAGTACTTC. As protein: CASSLRLAGILGEQYF.

V and J are TRBV6-6 and TRBJ2-7, with D unresolved. CDR1 MNHNY and CDR2 SVGAGI come from the germline V gene (reference sequence). Trimming removed 5 bases from V and 6 bases from J, with 14 bases in between. The CDR3 spans 13 residues. CDR3 in amino acids: CASSPLSPLEQYF. Written as DNA, the CDR3 is TGTGCCAGCAGTCCCCTAAGCCCCCTCGAGCAGTACTTC.